The 12 T cell receptor beta chains in this list originate from one sample, sequenced in a study of shared clonotypes between healthy human individuals. Only in-frame clones appear in the TCRdb table, and some are missing; sequencing was by immunoSEQ multiplex PCR. This table holds fewer than 1.8 million clones, approximately 98.5% found once. The sample comprised naive CD4+ T cells sorted from blood. Subset denoted: CD45RA+ positively selected. These receptor sequences come from a man aged 25-40 years in good health.

The chain has TRBV5-1 and TRBJ2-3, with TRBD1 matching 8 bases. This CDR3 comprises 15 residues. With 1 base clipped from V and 2 bases from J, the junction kept 3 bases outside the gene matches. Germline V gene sequence: CDR1 SGHRS, CDR2 YFSETQ. The CDR3 DNA is TGCGCCAGCAGCTTGAACAGGGGGGACACAGATACGCAGTATTTT. It translates to CASSLNRGDTDTQYF.

The genes are TRBV4-1 and TRBJ2-3; a weak D match, TRBD2 (6 bases). V was clipped by 5 bases and J by 0 bases, with 24 bases between them. CDR1 and CDR2 from the germline V gene are MGHRA and YSYEKL. The CDR3 contains 19 residues. The CDR3 nucleotides are TGCGCCAGCAGCGAAGCGCAGCGGGCACTTCACTCTAGCACAGATACGCAGTATTTT. Protein: CASSEAQRALHSSTDTQYF.

This chain joins TRBV27 and TRBJ2-7, with TRBD1 identical over 12 bases. J gave up 0 bases and V 5 bases, and 20 bases lay outside the gene matches. There are 21 residues in the CDR3. Germline V lookup: CDR1 MNHEY, CDR2 SMNVEV (reference sequence). The CDR3 coding sequence is TGTGCCAGCAGTCTACAAACCCCGGGACAGGGGGCCCTCAGGAGCTCCTACGAGCAGTACTTC. It yields the protein CASSLQTPGQGALRSSYEQYF.

The chain couples TRBV2 to TRBJ2-3; D gene unclear. Trimming took 3 bases from V and 5 from J, leaving 15 bases between them. The CDR3 has 15 amino acids. Germline assignment: CDR1 SNHLY and CDR2 FYNNEI. Written as DNA, the CDR3 is TGTGCCAGCAGTGAGGGTGGACGTTACGAAGATACGCAGTATTTT. Translating it yields CASSEGGRYEDTQYF.

The chain links TRBV6-1 to TRBJ2-5; D ambiguous. The CDR3 sequence is 13 residues long. CDR1 is MNHNS, CDR2 SASEGT, per germline. V lost 2 bases and J lost 5, with 9 bases in between. Written as DNA, the CDR3 is TGTGCCAGCAGTGAACTGGGGTACGAGACCCAGTACTTC. Translated, it gives CASSELGYETQYF.

The V and J genes are TRBV7-2 and TRBJ2-3; 7 bases map to TRBD2. The J segment lost 0 bases and the V segment lost 6 bases, leaving 0 bases of the junction unmatched. Germline V gene sequence: CDR1 SGHTA, CDR2 FQGNSA. This CDR3 has 13 residues. CDR3 nucleotide sequence: TGTGCCAGCAGGCGGGAGAGCACAGATACGCAGTATTTT. It encodes CASRRESTDTQYF.

The V call is TRBV11-2, the J call TRBJ2-5; no definite D call. V gave up 1 base and J gave up 5 bases, with 11 bases separating them. CDR3 length: 14 amino acids. Germline CDR1 reads SGHAT; CDR2 reads FQNNGV. Here the CDR3 DNA reads TGTGCCAGCAGCTTAGGGAACAATCCGGAGACCCAGTACTTC. It translates to CASSLGNNPETQYF.

This chain links TRBV30 with TRBJ1-1; the match to TRBD1 covers 9 bases. CDR1 is GTSNPN, CDR2 SVGIG, per germline (reference sequence). V lost 0 bases to trimming and J lost 6 bases; unmatched junction nucleotides: 8. The CDR3 spans 15 residues. CDR3 region: CAWSVRDRVLAEAFF. CDR3 in DNA: TGTGCCTGGAGTGTTCGGGACAGGGTTCTGGCTGAAGCTTTCTTT.

The chain couples TRBV6-1 to TRBJ2-3; TRBD2 is a possible D gene (5 bases). V was shortened by 4 bases and J by 8 bases, with 16 bases between the two germline ends. From germline, CDR1 is MNHNS and CDR2 SASEGT. This CDR3 has 14 amino acids. The CDR3 coding sequence is TGTGCCAGCAGTGCGGGAAGAACTTCGGGTACGCAGTATTTT. Amino acid sequence: CASSAGRTSGTQYF.

The chain couples TRBV11-2 to TRBJ1-1, with 7 bases fitting TRBD1. The J segment lost 12 bases and the V segment lost 0 bases, leaving 4 bases of the junction unmatched. Germline CDR1 is SGHAT and CDR2 is FQNNGV. The CDR3 sequence is 12 residues long. CDR3 sequence reads: CASSLDRQGPFF. CDR3 coding DNA: TGTGCCAGCAGCTTAGATAGACAGGGTCCTTTCTTT. Combining the CDR3 with reference TRBV11-2 and TRBJ1-1 gives the whole variable domain EAGVAQSPRYKIIEKRQSVAFWCNPISGHATLYWYQQILGQGPKLLIQFQNNGVVDDSQLPKDRFSAERLKGVDSTLKIQPAKLEDSAVYLCASSLDRQGPFFGQGTRLTVV.

The chain is built from TRBV5-4 and TRBJ1-4; D remains ambiguous. Trimming stripped 4 bases from V and 8 bases from J, with 18 bases between. The germline CDR1 and CDR2 sequences are SGHNT and YYREEE (reference sequence). The CDR3 spans 15 residues. The CDR3 DNA is TGTGCCAGCAGCCCGGGCGTTTCTTCTTTAGAAAAACTGTTTTTT. This codes for CASSPGVSSLEKLFF.

The chain joins TRBV29-1 to TRBJ1-1; D gene unclear. Trimming took off 4 bases at V and 3 bases at J, with 12 bases between the two ends. Germline CDR1 SQVTM, CDR2 ANQGSEA. The CDR3 spans 13 residues. In DNA form, the CDR3 reads TGCAGCGTTGGGGAGGTGGGATACACTGAAGCTTTCTTT. Its protein product is CSVGEVGYTEAFF.